The 3 T cell receptor beta chains below come from one sample, sequenced in a study of early T cells in non-severe SARS-CoV-2 infection. TCRdb re-analysed the 5' RACE reads in MiXCR, keeping a single row per CDR3 protein. The data hold around 77,000 distinct CDR3 sequences, with approximately 5% observed a single time. Source: whole blood, taken at baseline. The receptor source for this set is an adult who was a healthcare worker with PCR-confirmed SARS-CoV-2 infection or an uninfected control (not recorded which).

This clonotype was detected a few times. CDR3 loop: CASSEQGDQPQHF. For the CDR3, the DNA is TGTGCCAGCAGTGAGCAGGGCGACCAGCCCCAGCATTTT. V usage is TRBV12-3 or TRBV12-4 and J usage is TRBJ1-5, with D maybe TRBD1 (5 bases). The CDR3 extends over 13 amino acids. Deletions cut 5 bases from V and 7 bases from J, with 12 bases between.

J is TRBJ2-2 and V is TRBV4-2; no reliable D call. The CDR3 is made up of 15 amino acids. V was cut by 0 bases and J by 3 bases, with 8 bases left in between. Germline lookup yields CDR1 LGHNA and CDR2 YNFKEQ. This CDR3 is CASSQDPHDTGELFF. For the CDR3, the DNA is TGTGCCAGCAGCCAAGATCCGCATGACACCGGGGAGCTGTTTTTT.

The table lists this clonotype with a few counts. The chain uses TRBV6-1 and TRBJ2-4, with 15 nucleotides matching TRBD2. The CDR3 spans 18 residues. V was clipped by 2 bases and J by 3 bases; unmatched bases: 5. From germline, CDR1 is MNHNS and CDR2 SASEGT. The CDR3 DNA reads TGTGCCAGCAGTGAATGGGGACTAGCGGGAGGCGGCAAAAACATTCAGTACTTC. It specifies CASSEWGLAGGGKNIQYF.